This TCR beta chain was retrieved from a study of T cell changes during pregnancy in multiple sclerosis. TCRdb's copy holds only in-frame clones and misses some; the assay was immunoSEQ multiplex PCR. Of roughly 29,000 clones listed, around 89% are singletons. With 5 bases clipped from V and 5 bases from J, the junction kept 15 bases outside the gene matches. The germline V gene encodes CDR1 SEHNR and CDR2 FQNEAQ (reference sequence). The CDR3 runs 16 residues. The rearrangement links TRBV7-9 to TRBJ2-7; 7 bases are a match to TRBD2. This receptor was taken from a female donor with multiple sclerosis, enrolled in a pregnancy study. Sequenced here: CD8+ T cells from peripheral blood mononuclear cells, sampled after pregnancy. CDR3 sequence: CASSLPEWSAGNEQYF. CDR3 DNA sequence: TGTGCCAGCAGCCTACCTGAGTGGTCAGCGGGGAACGAGCAGTACTTC.